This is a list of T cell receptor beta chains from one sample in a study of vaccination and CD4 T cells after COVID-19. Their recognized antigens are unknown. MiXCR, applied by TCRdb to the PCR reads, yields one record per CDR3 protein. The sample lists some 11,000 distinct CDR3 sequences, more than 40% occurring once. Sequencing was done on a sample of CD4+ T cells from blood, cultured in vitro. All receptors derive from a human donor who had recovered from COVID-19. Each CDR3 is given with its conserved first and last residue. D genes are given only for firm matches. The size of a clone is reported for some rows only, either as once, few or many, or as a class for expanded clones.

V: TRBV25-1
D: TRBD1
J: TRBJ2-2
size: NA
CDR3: CASSELGGTGVIPGELFF
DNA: TGTGCCAGCAGTGAATTAGGAGGGACAGGGGTAATCCCCGGGGAGCTGTTTTTT

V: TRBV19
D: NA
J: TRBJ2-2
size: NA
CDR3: CASLTGDANTGELFF
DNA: TGTGCCAGTCTGACAGGAGACGCGAACACCGGGGAGCTGTTTTTT

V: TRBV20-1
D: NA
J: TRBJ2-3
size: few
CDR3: CSADGGNTDTQYF
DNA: TGCAGTGCGGATGGCGGAAACACAGATACGCAGTATTTT

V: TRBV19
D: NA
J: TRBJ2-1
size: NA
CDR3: CASSIWNNEQFF
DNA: TGTGCCAGTAGTATCTGGAACAATGAGCAGTTCTTC

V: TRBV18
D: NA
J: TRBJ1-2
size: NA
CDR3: CASSPPGSGTYGYTF
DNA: TGTGCCAGCTCCCCTCCGGGGAGCGGGACCTATGGCTACACCTTC

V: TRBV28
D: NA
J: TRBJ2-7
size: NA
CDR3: CASSLFIVAARCEQYF
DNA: TGTGCCAGCAGTTTATTTATCGTCGCCGCGCGGTGCGAGCAGTACTTC

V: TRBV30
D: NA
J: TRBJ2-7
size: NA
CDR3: CAWSVRTLESYEQYF
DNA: TGTGCCTGGAGTGTAAGGACACTGGAATCCTACGAGCAGTACTTC

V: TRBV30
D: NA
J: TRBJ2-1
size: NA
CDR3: CAWGSGRYNEQFF
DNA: TGTGCCTGGGGCAGCGGAAGGTACAATGAGCAGTTCTTC

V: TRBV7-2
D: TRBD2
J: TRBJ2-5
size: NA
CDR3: CASSPRFGERENQQETQYF
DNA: TGTGCCAGCAGCCCCCGATTTGGGGAGCGGGAGAACCAACAAGAGACCCAGTACTTC

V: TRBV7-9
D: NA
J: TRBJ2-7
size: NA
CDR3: CASSLGDFPDYEQYF
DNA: TGTGCCAGCAGCTTAGGGGACTTCCCCGACTACGAGCAGTACTTC

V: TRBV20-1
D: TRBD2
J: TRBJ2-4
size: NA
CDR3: CSARPSGRLAKNIQYF
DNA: TGCAGTGCCCGCCCTAGCGGAAGGCTAGCCAAAAACATTCAGTACTTC

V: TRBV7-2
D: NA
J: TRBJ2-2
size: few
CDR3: CASSRPLNTGELFF
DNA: TGTGCCAGCAGCCGACCCCTAAACACCGGGGAGCTGTTTTTT